The 5 T cell receptor beta chains below all came from one sample that was sequenced in a study of blood T cells in healthy people across ages. Together with a sample-barcoded 5' primer, a J-beta primer mix was included in a second PCR lasting roughly 7 to 11 cycles. TCRdb reanalysed the 5' RACE reads using MiXCR and keeps one entry per CDR3 protein. There are roughly 790,000 distinct CDR3 sequences in the sample; roughly 43% occur only once, and 20% to 25% lies in the top ten. Sample: blood. Receptor source: a woman aged 55-70 years in good health.

This chain links TRBV4-3 with TRBJ1-2; the D gene is possibly TRBD1 (5 bases). The V end was cut by 1 base, the J end by 1 base, with 10 bases between. The CDR3 sequence is 15 residues long. Germline assignment: CDR1 LGHNA and CDR2 YSLEER. This CDR3 is CASSQGGIYNYGYTF. DNA of the CDR3: TGCGCCAGCAGCCAAGGGGGCATCTATAACTATGGCTACACCTTC.

The V gene is TRBV6-1, the J gene TRBJ1-4; 7 nucleotides match TRBD1. V lost 2 bases, J lost 8 bases, and 5 bases stayed unmatched. The CDR3 length is 14 residues. CDR1 MNHNS and CDR2 SASEGT come from the germline V gene. The CDR3 DNA is TGTGCCAGCAGTGAACTAGGGGGCGACGAAAAACTGTTTTTT. The encoded protein is CASSELGGDEKLFF.

This clonotype was seen more than once but under ten times. The chain has TRBV3-1 and TRBJ2-5, with TRBD2 matching 15 bases. The DNA end is a closer match to TRBJ2-7, so the J assignment may be wrong. This CDR3 region has 18 residues. Germline-derived CDR1 and CDR2 are LGHDT and YNNKEL (reference sequence). The CDR3 nucleotides are TGTGCCAGCAGCCAAGAAGGTGGACTAGCGGGAGGGAGCTACGAGCAGTACTTC. It yields the protein CASSQEGGLAGGSYEQYF.

This clonotype was seen a handful of times. The chain carries TRBV10-3 and TRBJ2-4; 8 nucleotides line up with TRBD2. The CDR3 length is 17 residues. Germline CDR1 reads ENHRY; CDR2 reads SYGVKD. Trimming cost V 4 bases and J 2 bases; bases outside gene matches: 10. The CDR3 DNA sequence: TGTGCCATCAGTGGGCGGGGAGCGGGAGATCCCAAAAACATTCAGTACTTC. Encoded protein: CAISGRGAGDPKNIQYF.

The chain has TRBV20-1 and TRBJ2-7, with TRBD1 matching 8 bases. The ends lost 6 bases at V and 4 bases at J; junction bases unmatched: 11. The CDR3 has 14 amino acids. CDR1 DFQATT and CDR2 SNEGSKA come from the germline V gene (reference sequence). Here the CDR3 reads CSAPRRTGSYEQYF. CDR3 in DNA: TGCAGTGCCCCGAGGAGGACAGGGTCGTACGAGCAGTACTTC.